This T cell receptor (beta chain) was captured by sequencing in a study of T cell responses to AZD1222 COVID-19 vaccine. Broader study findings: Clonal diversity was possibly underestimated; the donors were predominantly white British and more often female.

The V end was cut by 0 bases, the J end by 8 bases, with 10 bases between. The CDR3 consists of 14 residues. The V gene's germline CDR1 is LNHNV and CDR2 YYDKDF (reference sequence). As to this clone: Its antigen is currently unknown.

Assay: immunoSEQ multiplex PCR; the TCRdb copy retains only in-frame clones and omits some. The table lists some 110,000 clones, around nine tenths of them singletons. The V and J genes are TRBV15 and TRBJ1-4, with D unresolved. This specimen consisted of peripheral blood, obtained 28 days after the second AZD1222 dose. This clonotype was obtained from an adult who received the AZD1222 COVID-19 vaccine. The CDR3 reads CATSRDWGVEKLFF. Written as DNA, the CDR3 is TGTGCCACCAGCAGAGATTGGGGTGTCGAAAAACTGTTTTTT. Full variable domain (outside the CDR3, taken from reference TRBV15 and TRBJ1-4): DAMVIQNPRYQVTQFGKPVTLSCSQTLNHNVMYWYQQKSSQAPKLLFHYYDKDFNNEADTPDNFQSRRPNTSFCFLDIRSPGLGDTAMYLCATSRDWGVEKLFFGSGTQLSVL.